The 20 T cell receptor beta chains in this list originate from one sample, sequenced in a study of blood T cell repertoires in COVID-19. The assay was immunoSEQ multiplex PCR, and TCRdb's table has in-frame clones only and misses some. The sample consists of roughly 260,000 clones, about 85% of them appearing once. Sequenced input: peripheral blood. Source of these receptors: a woman aged 45 to 65 who had recovered from COVID-19.

The chain couples TRBV4-3 to TRBJ2-7; no definite D call. The CDR3 is 14 residues long. V was cut by 0 bases and J by 4 bases, with 10 bases left in between. Per germline, CDR1 LGHNA and CDR2 YSLEER. CDR3 coding DNA: TGCGCCAGCAGCCAAGATGCCAGAATTTACGAGCAGTACTTC. As protein: CASSQDARIYEQYF.

The V gene is TRBV29-1, the J gene TRBJ2-7; D not resolved. Germline-derived CDR1 and CDR2 are SQVTM and ANQGSEA. V lost 6 bases to trimming and J lost 5 bases, with 11 bases between them. The CDR3 consists of 11 residues. The CDR3 region is CSVAWSHEQYF. DNA for the CDR3: TGCAGCGTGGCATGGTCCCACGAGCAGTACTTC.

V is TRBV9 and J is TRBJ2-7, with 7 bases matching TRBD1. CDR3 length: 16 residues. The germline V gene has CDR1 SGDLS and CDR2 YYNGEE. J gave up 5 bases and V 4 bases, and 15 bases lay outside the gene matches. The CDR3 protein is CASSTQGDSALDEQYF. CDR3 sequence (DNA): TGTGCCAGCAGCACCCAAGGGGACAGCGCCCTTGACGAGCAGTACTTC. Full variable domain (rest looked up from reference TRBV9 and TRBJ2-7): DSGVTQTPKHLITATGQRVTLRCSPRSGDLSVYWYQQSLDQGLQFLIQYYNGEERAKGNILERFSAQQFPDLHSELNLSSLELGDSALYFCASSTQGDSALDEQYFGPGTRLTVT.

The CDR3 nucleotides read TGTGCCAGCGGTCGACCGGGCTCCTACGAGCAGTACTTC. The encoded protein is CASGRPGSYEQYF. The chain joins TRBV12-3 or TRBV12-4 to TRBJ2-7, with D unresolved. CDR3 length: 13 residues. Trimming removed 8 bases from V and 0 bases from J, with 11 bases in between.

This rearrangement joins TRBV6-1 to TRBJ2-3, with 9 nucleotides matching TRBD2. The CDR3 has 16 amino acids. V gave up 4 bases and J gave up 8 bases; unmatched junction bases: 13. From germline, CDR1 is MNHNS and CDR2 SASEGT. For the CDR3, the DNA is TGTGCCAGCAGTGCTGGGCGGGAGGGCCGCCTCGGTACGCAGTATTTT. Encoded protein: CASSAGREGRLGTQYF.

The CDR3 bases are TGTGCCAGCAGCCAAGATACTAACCTACTAACGGGGGCTTTCTTT. It is translated as CASSQDTNLLTGAFF. The chain has TRBV14 and TRBJ1-1, with D unclear. The V and J ends lost 0 bases and 11 bases respectively, with 19 bases between them. The CDR3 covers 15 residues. Germline V lookup: CDR1 SGHDN, CDR2 FVKESK.

The genes are TRBV6-5 and TRBJ1-6, with TRBD1 as a possible D gene (5 bases). Germline V CDR1 and CDR2: MNHEY, SVGAGI. The CDR3 length is 15 residues. The ends were cut back, 2 bases at V and 0 bases at J, with 5 bases in the middle. The DNA for the CDR3 is TGTGCCAGCAGTTACGACAGCTCCTATAATTCACCCCTCCACTTT. This codes for CASSYDSSYNSPLHF.

CDR3 in amino acids: CASSLEPHGVGYTF. The CDR3, as DNA: TGTGCCAGCAGCTTGGAGCCCCATGGTGTGGGCTACACCTTC. V usage is TRBV5-5 and J usage is TRBJ1-2; D ambiguous. The CDR3 consists of 14 residues. Germline V gives CDR1 SGHKS, CDR2 YYEKEE (reference sequence). Trimming shortened V by 0 bases and J by 8 bases, and 14 bases separated the two germline ends.

This clone showed up just a few times. The chain employs TRBV15 and TRBJ1-4, with 7 nucleotides matching TRBD1. This CDR3 region has 14 residues. CDR1 and CDR2 from the germline V gene are LNHNV and YYDKDF (reference sequence). Trimming took 7 bases from V and 7 from J; bases not matched to a gene: 9. This chain's CDR3 is CATKETGRREKLFF. CDR3 nucleotide sequence: TGTGCCACCAAGGAGACAGGGAGGCGTGAAAAACTGTTTTTT.

The chain joins TRBV18 to TRBJ1-6; D might be TRBD1 (6 bases). The germline V and J ends were trimmed by 3 bases and 6 bases, with 21 bases remaining between them. The CDR3 consists of 18 residues. Germline V CDR1 and CDR2: KGHSH, LQKENI. CDR3 loop: CASSPGGGRPSVNSPLHF. The CDR3 coding sequence is TGTGCCAGCTCACCCGGGGGGGGCCGGCCCTCCGTTAATTCACCCCTCCACTTT.

The chain recombines TRBV6-5 with TRBJ2-7, with a weak D call TRBD1 (5 bases). This CDR3 has 14 residues. The V and J ends lost 0 bases and 2 bases respectively, with 8 bases between them. Germline V gene lookup returns CDR1 MNHEY and CDR2 SVGAGI. In DNA form, the CDR3 reads TGTGCCAGCAGTTACTCCAGGGTAACCTACGAGCAGTACTTC. Its protein product is CASSYSRVTYEQYF.

The chain combines TRBV28 with TRBJ2-2, with unresolved D. Trimming cost V 2 bases and J 6 bases, with 16 bases left between them. Germline V gene data show CDR1 as MDHEN and CDR2 as SYDVKM. The length of the CDR3 is 16 residues. DNA for the CDR3: TGTGCCAGCAGTTTAAGGTGGATGGAGAGGCCCGGGGAGCTGTTTTTT. Translating it yields CASSLRWMERPGELFF.

V and J are TRBV7-2 and TRBJ1-5, with TRBD1 as a possible D gene (5 bases). CDR3 length: 14 residues. V lost 5 bases and J 6 bases, leaving 14 bases between the germline ends. Germline V CDR1 and CDR2: SGHTA, FQGNSA. DNA for the CDR3: TGTGCCAGCAGCCTGGGGGGTTTCGGTCAGCCCCAGCATTTT. Encoded protein: CASSLGGFGQPQHF.

V and J are TRBV3-1 (or the pseudogene TRBV3-2) and TRBJ1-6; 7 bases align to TRBD1. V trimming: 0 bases; J trimming: 7 bases; junction bases outside the gene matches: 3. The CDR3 runs to 15 residues. Germline CDR1 LGHDT, CDR2 YNNKEL (reference sequence). The DNA of the CDR3 is TGTGCCAGCAGCCAAGAGACACAGGGGAATTCACCCCTCCACTTT. This gives the protein CASSQETQGNSPLHF.

The V and J genes are TRBV19 and TRBJ1-1; 9 bases fit TRBD1. The junction had 10 bases not matched to a gene; V was cut back by 9 bases and J by 5 bases. The CDR3 is made up of 14 amino acids. Looked up from germline, CDR1 is LNHDA and CDR2 is SQIVND (reference sequence). The CDR3 is CASNDRGWVTEAFF. For the CDR3, the DNA is TGTGCCAGCAACGACAGGGGGTGGGTAACTGAAGCTTTCTTT.

This chain joins TRBV2 and TRBJ2-7; D is ambiguous. V shed 1 base and J shed 9 bases, with 7 bases lying between them. Germline V gene data show CDR1 as SNHLY and CDR2 as FYNNEI. This CDR3 region has 11 residues. The CDR3 spells CASSEDVMQYF. CDR3 coding DNA: TGTGCCAGCAGTGAAGATGTAATGCAGTACTTC.

This chain joins TRBV7-9 and TRBJ2-7; 9 bases fit TRBD1. This CDR3 has 15 residues. CDR1 and CDR2 (germline): SEHNR, FQNEAQ (reference sequence). The J segment lost 2 bases and the V segment lost 4 bases, leaving 6 bases of the junction unmatched. The CDR3 nucleotides are TGTGCCAGCAGCTCTTCTGGGACAGGGACCTACGAGCAGTACTTC. This gives the protein CASSSSGTGTYEQYF.

The J gene is TRBJ2-5, the V gene TRBV10-3; unclear D gene. The CDR3 is 15 residues long. Germline V gene lookup returns CDR1 ENHRY and CDR2 SYGVKD. The germline V and J ends were trimmed by 0 bases and 0 bases, with 8 bases remaining between them. The CDR3 DNA sequence: TGTGCCATCAGTGAGTCGCCGGTGTACCAAGAGACCCAGTACTTC. This encodes CAISESPVYQETQYF.

The chain joins TRBV11-2 to TRBJ1-4; 10 bases align to TRBD1. Losses at the gene ends were 1 base for V and 3 bases for J; bases not matched to a gene: 2. This CDR3 is 16 amino acids long. CDR1 and CDR2 (germline): SGHAT, FQNNGV. In DNA form, the CDR3 reads TGTGCCAGCAGCTTAGTAGGACAGGGGGCTAATGAAAAACTGTTTTTT. Protein product: CASSLVGQGANEKLFF.

This chain links TRBV7-3 with TRBJ1-1; D is undetermined. Trimming took 4 bases from V and 5 from J, leaving 11 bases between them. The CDR3 runs 13 residues. Germline CDR1 and CDR2: SGHTA and FQGTGA. Here the CDR3 DNA reads TGTGCCAGCAGCTATGCCACGGGGACTGAAGCTTTCTTT. Its translation: CASSYATGTEAFF.